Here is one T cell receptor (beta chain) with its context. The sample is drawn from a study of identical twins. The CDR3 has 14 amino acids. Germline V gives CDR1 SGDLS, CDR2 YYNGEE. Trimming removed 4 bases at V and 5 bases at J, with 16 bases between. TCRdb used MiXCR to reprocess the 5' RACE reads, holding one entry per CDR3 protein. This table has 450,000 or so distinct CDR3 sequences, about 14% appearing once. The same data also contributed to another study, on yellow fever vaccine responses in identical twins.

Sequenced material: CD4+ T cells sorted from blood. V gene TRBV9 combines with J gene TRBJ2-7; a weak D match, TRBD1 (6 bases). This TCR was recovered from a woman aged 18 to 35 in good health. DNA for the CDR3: TGTGCCAGCAGCTCACAAACAGGGAGCAACGAGCAGTACTTC. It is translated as CASSSQTGSNEQYF.